These T cell receptor beta chains were read from a single sample in a study of graft-versus-host responses after intestinal transplantation. Measured with immunoSEQ multiplex PCR; TCRdb has only the in-frame clones, and not every one. The sample includes 80,000 or so clones, around 93% of them seen just once. Sequences were derived from PBMCs, sampled 98 days after intestinal transplantation. The receptors were gathered from a human patient who received an intestinal transplant, so some T cells may come from the graft donor. Each CDR3 is given with its conserved first and last residue. D genes are given only for firm matches. Expanded clones get a size class; other rows say once, few or many, or leave the size out.

j_call v_call clone_size cdr3_length d_call cdr3_nt cdr3_aa
TRBJ1-4 TRBV2 - 14 - TGTGCCAGCGATGGGGTTGCAACTAATGAAAAACTGTTTTTT CASDGVATNEKLFF
TRBJ2-1 TRBV6-4 - 15 TRBD2 TGTGCCAGCAGTGACAGCGGGGGGGCCTACAATGAGCAGTTCTTC CASSDSGGAYNEQFF
TRBJ1-1 TRBV18 - 14 TRBD1 TGTGCCAGCTCGCCGGACAGGGGGGACACTGAAGCTTTCTTT CASSPDRGDTEAFF
TRBJ2-1 TRBV5-4 - 18 TRBD2 TGTGCCAGCAGCCTGCCCGGGGGGGCCCCCATCTCCTACAATGAGCAGTTCTTC CASSLPGGAPISYNEQFF
TRBJ1-2 TRBV5-4 - 12 - TGTGCCAGCAGCTTGAGGGGGTATGGCTACACCTTC CASSLRGYGYTF
TRBJ2-7 TRBV28 - 13 - TGTGCCAGCAGTTTTAATGTTGATTACGAGCAGTACTTC CASSFNVDYEQYF
TRBJ2-7 TRBV6-1 - 12 - TGTGCCAGCGGACTTGGCCCCTACGAGCAGTACTTC CASGLGPYEQYF
TRBJ2-1 TRBV7-3 - 13 - TGTGCCAGCAGTTACAAGCCCCGCAATGAGCAGTTCTTC CASSYKPRNEQFF
TRBJ1-5 TRBV21-1 - 16 - TGTGCCAGCAGCAAACGGCCAGGGAGAAGGCATCAGCCCCAGCATTTT CASSKRPGRRHQPQHF
TRBJ2-7 TRBV25-1 - 15 TRBD2 TGTGCCAGCAGTGAGGGTAGCGGGAGGCTGGGCGAGCAGTACTTC CASSEGSGRLGEQYF
TRBJ2-5 TRBV7-9 - 15 TRBD1 TGTGCCAGCAGCTTGCCGGGGACAGAAGAAGAGACCCAGTACTTC CASSLPGTEEETQYF
TRBJ2-3 TRBV5-6 - 18 TRBD2 TGTGCCAGCAGCCGGACTAGCGGGAGAGCGACCGGCACAGATACGCAGTATTTT CASSRTSGRATGTDTQYF
TRBJ1-2 TRBV6-6 - 13 - TGTGCCAGCAGTCAGGAGTATAACTATGGCTACACCTTC CASSQEYNYGYTF
TRBJ2-7 TRBV5-1 - 14 TRBD1 TGCGCCAGCAGCTTAGACAGGGACCTTGGCGAGCAGTACTTC CASSLDRDLGEQYF
TRBJ2-7 TRBV6-6 few 13 - TGTGCCAGCAGTACCGGGCGCTCCTACGAGCAGTACTTC CASSTGRSYEQYF
TRBJ2-7 TRBV27 - 11 - TGTGCCAGCAGTTTATCGCAAGAGCAGTACTTC CASSLSQEQYF
TRBJ2-1 TRBV7-2 - 17 - TGTGCCAGCAGCCTGGACCTCGGGGGTCTACTTTACAATGAGCAGTTCTTC CASSLDLGGLLYNEQFF
TRBJ1-5 TRBV11-3 - 14 - TGTGCCAGCAGCTTAGCGCTGGTCAATCAGCCCCAGCATTTT CASSLALVNQPQHF
TRBJ2-4 TRBV6-5 few 15 - TGTGCCAGCAGTTACAGCGCGGAAGCCAAAAACATTCAGTACTTC CASSYSAEAKNIQYF
TRBJ2-2 TRBV5-6 - 13 - TGTGCCAGCAGCTTCACTAGCACCGGGGAGCTGTTTTTT CASSFTSTGELFF
TRBJ2-1 TRBV28 - 15 TRBD2 TGTGCCAGCAGTTTAGGGGCGGGAGGGCCGAATGAGCAGTTCTTC CASSLGAGGPNEQFF
TRBJ1-2 TRBV14 - 14 TRBD1 TGTGCCAGCAGCCAAGAGAGGGGGCGGGATGGCTACACCTTC CASSQERGRDGYTF
TRBJ1-5 TRBV4-2 few 13 - TGTGCCAGCAGCCAAGATGGGGGTCAGCCCCAGCATTTT CASSQDGGQPQHF
TRBJ1-1 TRBV2 - 13 - TGTGCCAGCAGTGTGAGCGGGAACACTGAAGCTTTCTTT CASSVSGNTEAFF
TRBJ1-2 TRBV9 - 17 - TGTGCCAGCAGCGGGGTTCGATCGGGTCCCCTTGGCTATGGCTACACCTTC CASSGVRSGPLGYGYTF
TRBJ1-4 TRBV5-6 - 13 - TGTGCCAGCAGCTTGGGGTCGGGTGAAAAACTGTTTTTT CASSLGSGEKLFF
TRBJ2-3 TRBV7-2 few 15 - TGTGCCAGCAGCTTAGAGTGGGGGCCAAGAGATACGCAGTATTTT CASSLEWGPRDTQYF
TRBJ2-3 TRBV7-3 - 14 TRBD2 TGTGCCAGCAGCTGGGGACTAGGTGCAGATACGCAGTATTTT CASSWGLGADTQYF
TRBJ2-5 TRBV5-1 - 16 - TGCGCCAGCAGCTCGGGGACGGCTGGGGGCTTGGAGACCCAGTACTTC CASSSGTAGGLETQYF
TRBJ1-3 TRBV4-1 once 15 - TGCGCCAGCAGCCAACAGGGGCTCTCTGGAAACACCATATATTTT CASSQQGLSGNTIYF
TRBJ2-2 TRBV13 - 15 - TGTGCCAGCAGCTTAGAAAAGGAACGCACCGGGGAGCTGTTTTTT CASSLEKERTGELFF
TRBJ1-1 TRBV19 - 15 - TGTGCCAGTAGTGCCGGTCCGGACATGAACACTGAAGCTTTCTTT CASSAGPDMNTEAFF
TRBJ1-6 TRBV7-9 - 15 TRBD1 TGTGCCAGCAGCTGGGACAGCTCCTATAATTCACCCCTCCACTTT CASSWDSSYNSPLHF
TRBJ1-2 TRBV29-1 - 12 - TGCAGCGTTGAAGTGGGTAACTATGGCTACACCTTC CSVEVGNYGYTF
TRBJ2-4 TRBV15 - 14 - TGTGCCACCAGCAGACTGGGAGCTCCGAACATTCAGTACTTC CATSRLGAPNIQYF
TRBJ2-2 TRBV6-5 few 14 - TGTGCCAGCAGTTACGGGACAATTACCGGGGAGCTGTTTTTT CASSYGTITGELFF
TRBJ1-6 TRBV11-2 - 15 TRBD1 TGTGCCAGCAGCTTTGAGACAGGGCTAAATTCACCCCTCCACTTT CASSFETGLNSPLHF
TRBJ2-1 TRBV6-6 - 14 - TGTGCCAGCAGTTACTCCCCCGGTTACAATGAGCAGTTCTTC CASSYSPGYNEQFF
TRBJ2-1 TRBV12-5 - 15 - TGTGCTAGTGGTTTGGGGTCAAGCTCCTACAATGAGCAGTTCTTC CASGLGSSSYNEQFF
TRBJ2-1 TRBV7-2 - 15 TRBD2 TGTGCCAGCAGGGCTAGCGGGGTTTCCTACAATGAGCAGTTCTTC CASRASGVSYNEQFF